The source of this T cell receptor beta chain is a study of T cells in Graves' hyperthyroidism and ophthalmopathy. Using RNA transcripts as the source, TCR beta CDR3 regions were amplified. The TCR CDR3 was amplified in a first-round RT-PCR using the HTBI primer set. TCRdb called the multiplex PCR reads again in MiXCR, with one record for every CDR3 protein. The sample lists over 300,000 distinct CDR3 sequences; approximately 15% were seen once. The sample holds many counts of this clonotype. The sample consisted of blood. The sequence was obtained from a woman aged 60-75 years with Graves' hyperthyroidism.

The CDR3 here is CASSLDIGGYTEAFF. CDR3 coding DNA: TGTGCCAGCAGCTTAGATATAGGGGGTTACACTGAAGCTTTCTTT. The genes are TRBV11-2 and TRBJ1-1; D is perhaps TRBD1 (6 bases). The CDR3 loop spans 15 amino acids. Germline V CDR1 and CDR2: SGHAT, FQNNGV. The V end was cut by 0 bases, the J end by 3 bases, with 11 bases between.